Following are 9 T cell receptor beta chains from one sample sequenced in a study of shared clonotypes between healthy human individuals. The data were produced by immunoSEQ multiplex PCR, yet TCRdb's version contains in-frame clones alone and is incomplete. This table has 450,000 to 700,000 clones, less than 97% appearing once. In the naive CD8 group, cells lacked CD45RO and were positively selected for CCR7, so terminally differentiated effector memory CD45RA+ cells were left out. The sample consisted of naive CD8+ T cells sorted from blood. All receptors come from a woman between 25 and 40 years old in good health.

CDR3 protein: CASSPRLDRGNEQYF. The CDR3 DNA sequence: TGTGCCAGCAGCCCGAGATTGGACAGGGGCAACGAGCAGTACTTC. The rearrangement links TRBV9 to TRBJ2-7; 9 bases fit TRBD1. This CDR3 region has 15 residues. Germline lookup yields CDR1 SGDLS and CDR2 YYNGEE. The J segment lost 5 bases and the V segment lost 4 bases, leaving 10 bases of the junction unmatched.

The rearrangement joins TRBV7-2 to TRBJ2-2; D ambiguous. The CDR3 totals 15 residues. Germline assignment: CDR1 SGHTA and CDR2 FQGNSA. V was cut by 1 base and J by 5 bases, with 11 bases left in between. The CDR3 DNA follows: TGTGCCAGCAGCTTAGAGGGTCTGGAGACCGGGGAGCTGTTTTTT. This translates into CASSLEGLETGELFF.

The chain carries TRBV7-9 and TRBJ1-6; D call uncertain. V gave up 5 bases and J gave up 0 bases, with 5 bases separating them. This CDR3 is 14 amino acids long. Germline CDR1 is SEHNR and CDR2 is FQNEAQ (reference sequence). The CDR3 sequence is CASSSSSYNSPLHF. DNA of the CDR3: TGTGCCAGCAGCAGTAGCTCCTATAATTCACCCCTCCACTTT.

The genes are TRBV30 and TRBJ2-5; weak D call: TRBD2 (7 bases). The J call is in doubt because the DNA end fits TRBJ2-7 better. Germline V lookup: CDR1 GTSNPN, CDR2 SVGIG (reference sequence). This CDR3 is built from 14 residues. The CDR3 nucleotides read TGTGCCTGCACCCCGGGGGGCAGAGCCTACGAGCAGTACTTC. Residues: CACTPGGRAYEQYF.

In this sample, this clone turned up once. The rearrangement links TRBV27 to TRBJ1-2; tentative D call: TRBD1 (6 bases). Germline CDR1 MNHEY, CDR2 SMNVEV (reference sequence). The ends were cut back, 5 bases at V and 4 bases at J, with 17 bases in the middle. CDR3 length: 15 amino acids. The CDR3 protein is CASSPLEDRTYGYTF. The CDR3 coding sequence is TGTGCCAGCAGTCCCCTCGAAGACAGGACCTATGGCTACACCTTC.

The count of this clone is one. The chain joins TRBV25-1 to TRBJ2-1, with D hard to call. The germline V gene has CDR1 MGHDK and CDR2 SYGVNS. Trimming removed 3 bases from V and 4 bases from J, with 19 bases in between. This CDR3 contains 17 residues. The DNA of the CDR3 is TGTGCCAGCAGTGATAGCAAGGCAGGAGACCCTTACAATGAGCAGTTCTTC. It is translated as CASSDSKAGDPYNEQFF.

For the CDR3, the DNA is TGTGCCAGCAGTTTAAGCCGGGGTTATGAGAACACTGAAGCTTTCTTT. Encoded protein: CASSLSRGYENTEAFF. The rearrangement uses TRBV27 and TRBJ1-1; unclear D gene. The CDR3 totals 16 residues. The ends were cut back, 2 bases at V and 1 base at J, with 14 bases in the middle. Germline V gene sequence: CDR1 MNHEY, CDR2 SMNVEV (reference sequence).

The chain has TRBV2 and TRBJ2-1; the match to TRBD2 covers 14 bases. The CDR3 covers 18 residues. J gave up 0 bases and V 4 bases, and 5 bases lay outside the gene matches. Germline lookup yields CDR1 SNHLY and CDR2 FYNNEI. The CDR3 region is CASSGPGLAGVSYNEQFF. In DNA, the CDR3 is TGTGCCAGCAGTGGTCCGGGACTAGCGGGAGTCTCCTACAATGAGCAGTTCTTC.

The J gene is TRBJ2-1, the V gene TRBV29-1; a weak D match, TRBD2 (7 bases). V was trimmed by 6 bases and J by 10 bases, leaving 10 bases between them. Germline CDR1 SQVTM, CDR2 ANQGSEA. The CDR3 is 10 residues long. CDR3 bases: TGCAGCGTGCCGGGGGGCGAGCAGTTCTTC. Protein sequence: CSVPGGEQFF.